These 19 T cell receptor beta chains were sequenced from one sample in a study of cytomegalovirus exposure and HLA in healthy donors. The PCR ran on 60 Vbeta and 13 Jbeta primers. TCRdb's table, derived via immunoSEQ multiplex PCR, lists solely in-frame clones and lacks some. The sample has approximately 140,000 clones; about three quarters are singletons. Sequences were obtained from PBMCs. Receptors were obtained from a female donor in good health and CMV-seronegative.

Concerning this clone: The junction departs from the called germline gene at one end, perhaps through a read error. V usage is TRBV27 and J usage is TRBJ1-2; D not resolved. The germline V gene has CDR1 MNHEY and CDR2 SMNVEV (reference sequence). This CDR3 has 14 residues. CDR3 sequence (DNA): TGTGCCAGCAGTTTGGCGGCAAGTCGCTCCGGCTACCCCTTC. Translated: CASSLAASRSGYPF.

The chain uses TRBV7-3 and TRBJ1-1, with TRBD1 matching 7 bases. The CDR3 extends over 14 amino acids. Looked up from germline, CDR1 is SGHTA and CDR2 is FQGTGA. With 8 bases clipped from V and 1 base from J, the junction kept 7 bases outside the gene matches. The CDR3 region has the DNA TGTGCCAGCGTGCGTGGGACAGAGAACACTGAAGCTTTCTTT. It codes for CASVRGTENTEAFF.

This sequence joins TRBV19 and TRBJ1-2; no firm D call. Per the germline V gene, CDR1 is LNHDA and CDR2 is SQIVND (reference sequence). The CDR3 spans 14 residues. V was clipped by 1 base and J by 3 bases, with 9 bases between them. The chain's CDR3 is CASSIGRVDYGYTF. CDR3 sequence (DNA): TGTGCCAGTAGTATAGGACGGGTCGACTATGGCTACACCTTC.

This clone appeared a single time. The chain recombines TRBV6-1 with TRBJ2-1; D is perhaps TRBD2 (6 bases). Trimming shortened V by 4 bases and J by 1 base, and 8 bases separated the two germline ends. The CDR3 has 14 residues. In germline, CDR1 is MNHNS, CDR2 SASEGT. In nucleotides, the CDR3 is TGTGCCAGCAGTGGGGGGGATTCCTACAATGAGCAGTTCTTC. Encoded protein: CASSGGDSYNEQFF.

This clone turned up a few times. This sequence joins TRBV6-1 and TRBJ2-3; D ambiguous. V lost 1 base, J lost 0 bases, and 8 bases lay in between. The germline gives CDR1 MNHNS, CDR2 SASEGT. The CDR3 has 15 amino acids. The CDR3 DNA reads as TGTGCCAGCAGTGAAGTTTTAACTAGCACAGATACGCAGTATTTT. Its protein is CASSEVLTSTDTQYF.

V is TRBV5-1 and J is TRBJ1-1, with D perhaps TRBD1 (6 bases). Deletions cut 1 base from V and 5 bases from J, with 24 bases between. CDR3 length equals 18 residues. CDR1 SGHRS and CDR2 YFSETQ come from the germline V gene. CDR3 protein: CASSLSSRGAPGPTEAFF. The CDR3 nucleotides are TGCGCCAGCAGCTTGAGTTCTCGGGGGGCCCCCGGGCCGACTGAAGCTTTCTTT.

The sample holds a few counts of this clone. The chain joins TRBV6-1 to TRBJ1-1; no clear D. Looked up from germline, CDR1 is MNHNS and CDR2 is SASEGT. The CDR3 runs 13 residues. Trimming shortened V by 2 bases and J by 8 bases, and 12 bases separated the two germline ends. The CDR3, as DNA: TGTGCCAGCAGTGAAATTGGGGAGAGGGAAGCTTTCTTT. This encodes CASSEIGEREAFF.

The chain combines TRBV7-9 with TRBJ2-6, with D possibly being TRBD1 (6 bases). Germline V gives CDR1 SEHNR, CDR2 FQNEAQ (reference sequence). CDR3 length: 19 amino acids. Between the trimmed V and J ends, which lost 1 base and 4 bases, there was a span of 20 bases. As DNA, the CDR3 is TGTGCCAGCAGCTTAGTTGGCTTGGGCAGGGGAGCCGGGGCCAACGTCCTGACTTTC. Its translation is CASSLVGLGRGAGANVLTF.

CDR3 sequence: CASSPHSGQATDTQYF. In DNA, the CDR3 is TGTGCCAGCAGCCCTCATTCGGGACAGGCCACAGATACGCAGTATTTT. V usage is TRBV9 and J usage is TRBJ2-3; 8 nucleotides match TRBD1. Looked up from germline, CDR1 is SGDLS and CDR2 is YYNGEE. The CDR3 consists of 16 residues. With V trimmed by 4 bases and J by 2 bases, 9 bases remained unmatched.

As for this clone: The junction differs from germline at one of its ends, possibly a read error. The chain carries TRBV10-3 and TRBJ1-1, with 7 nucleotides matching TRBD1. Germline V gives CDR1 ENHRY, CDR2 SYGVKD. The CDR3 has 15 residues. This CDR3 reads CASSPTGEVNTEAFF. The CDR3 DNA follows: TGTGCCAGCAGTCCTACAGGGGAAGTGAACACTGAAGCTTTCTTT.

This chain connects TRBV28 to TRBJ2-3; the D is unclear. Germline CDR1 reads MDHEN; CDR2 reads SYDVKM. CDR3 length equals 15 residues. The V end lost 3 bases, the J end lost 1 base, and 11 bases lay between the germline ends. The CDR3 is CASSFPPLGTDTQYF. The CDR3 nucleotides are TGTGCCAGCAGTTTTCCCCCCCTTGGCACAGATACGCAGTATTTT.

This chain joins TRBV30 and TRBJ2-7; 7 bases are a match to TRBD1. The germline CDR1 and CDR2 sequences are GTSNPN and SVGIG (reference sequence). This CDR3 spans 13 amino acids. J lost 2 bases, V lost 3 bases, and 4 bases had no gene match. CDR3 sequence: CAWRGQVAYEQYF. The DNA for the CDR3 is TGTGCCTGGAGAGGACAGGTTGCCTACGAGCAGTACTTC.

The gene calls are TRBV7-9 and TRBJ2-5, with 7 bases aligning to TRBD2. The CDR3 spans 14 residues. The germline CDR1 and CDR2 sequences are SEHNR and FQNEAQ (reference sequence). J lost 2 bases, V lost 10 bases, and 10 bases had no gene match. The CDR3 loop reads CATRRGDPQETQYF. The DNA for the CDR3 is TGTGCCACCCGCCGGGGGGATCCACAAGAGACCCAGTACTTC. Together with reference TRBV7-9 and TRBJ2-5, the CDR3 gives the full variable domain: DTGVSQNPRHKITKRGQNVTFRCDPISEHNRLYWYRQTLGQGPEFLTYFQNEAQLEKSRLLSDRFSAERPKGSFSTLEIQRTEQGDSAMYLCATRRGDPQETQYFGPGTRLLVL.

The chain couples TRBV6-4 to TRBJ1-6, with 12 nucleotides matching TRBD1. This CDR3 has 14 amino acids. Germline loops: CDR1 MRHNA, CDR2 SNTAGT. With V trimmed by 6 bases and J by 9 bases, 3 bases remained unmatched. The CDR3 nucleotides are TGTGCCAGCAGCGGGACAGGGGGCACTTCACCCCTCCACTTT. Its translation: CASSGTGGTSPLHF.

The chain joins TRBV30 to TRBJ1-5; possible D gene TRBD1, 5 bases. The germline V gene encodes CDR1 GTSNPN and CDR2 SVGIG (reference sequence). V shed 2 bases and J shed 7 bases, with 15 bases lying between them. The CDR3 is 14 amino acids. The CDR3 spells CAWSKGGGSQPQHF. In nucleotides, the CDR3 is TGTGCCTGGAGTAAAGGTGGGGGGTCACAGCCCCAGCATTTT.

In regard to this clone: Other DNA sequences from this sample encode an identical CDR3 as well. The chain joins TRBV11-2 to TRBJ2-7; 7 bases align to TRBD1. Germline-derived CDR1 and CDR2 are SGHAT and FQNNGV. The CDR3 has 13 amino acids. V was clipped by 2 bases and J by 3 bases; unmatched bases: 1. CDR3 nucleotide sequence: TGTGCCAGCAGCTTACGACAGGGCTACGAGCAGTACTTC. This encodes CASSLRQGYEQYF.

The chain links TRBV7-9 to TRBJ2-7, with D perhaps TRBD2 (5 bases). From germline, CDR1 is SEHNR and CDR2 FQNEAQ (reference sequence). V was trimmed by 4 bases and J by 5 bases, leaving 12 bases between them. The CDR3 is 13 amino acids. The CDR3, as DNA: TGTGCCAGCAGCTCCCTCGGGGTTGACGAGCAGTACTTC. Protein product: CASSSLGVDEQYF. The variable domain in full, with the rest retrieved from reference TRBV7-9 and TRBJ2-7, is DTGVSQNPRHKITKRGQNVTFRCDPISEHNRLYWYRQTLGQGPEFLTYFQNEAQLEKSRLLSDRFSAERPKGSFSTLEIQRTEQGDSAMYLCASSSLGVDEQYFGPGTRLTVT.

CDR3: CASSLGGLAGERGTDTQYF. The CDR3 DNA is TGTGCCAGCAGCTTAGGGGGACTAGCGGGAGAAAGGGGCACAGATACGCAGTATTTT. The rearrangement uses TRBV11-3 and TRBJ2-3; 14 bases agree with TRBD2. Germline V CDR1 and CDR2: SGHNT, YENEEA. Unmatched junction bases numbered 7, after V lost 1 base and J lost 1 base. The CDR3 has 19 residues.

CDR3 nucleotide sequence: TGTGCCAGCAGCTTGGGGGGACAGGGGCGAGAGACCCAGTACTTC. Residues: CASSLGGQGRETQYF. The J gene is TRBJ2-5, the V gene TRBV5-4, with TRBD1 matching 10 bases. The V and J ends lost 0 bases and 4 bases, in that order; junction bases with no gene match: 3. This CDR3 is built from 15 residues. Germline V gene data show CDR1 as SGHNT and CDR2 as YYREEE (reference sequence). Using reference TRBV5-4 and TRBJ2-5 for the parts outside the CDR3, the full variable domain is ETGVTQSPTHLIKTRGQQVTLRCSSQSGHNTVSWYQQALGQGPQFIFQYYREEENGRGNFPPRFSGLQFPNYSSELNVNALELDDSALYLCASSLGGQGRETQYFGPGTRLLVL.